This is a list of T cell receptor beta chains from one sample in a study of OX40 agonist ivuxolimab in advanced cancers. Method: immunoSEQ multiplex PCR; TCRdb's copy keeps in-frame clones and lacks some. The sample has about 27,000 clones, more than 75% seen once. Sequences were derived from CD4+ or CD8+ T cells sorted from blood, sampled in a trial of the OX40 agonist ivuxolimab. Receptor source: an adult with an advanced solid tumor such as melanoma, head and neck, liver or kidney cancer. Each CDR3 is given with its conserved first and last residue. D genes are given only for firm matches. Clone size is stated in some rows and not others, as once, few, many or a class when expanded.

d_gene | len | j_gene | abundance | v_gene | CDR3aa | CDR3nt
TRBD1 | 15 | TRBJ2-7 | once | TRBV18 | CASSEGQGSSYEQYF | TGTGCCAGCTCGGAGGGACAGGGAAGCTCCTACGAGCAGTACTTC
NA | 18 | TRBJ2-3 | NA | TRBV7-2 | CASSLANPLLLSTDTQYF | TGTGCCAGCAGCTTAGCGAACCCACTATTACTCAGCACAGATACGCAGTATTTT
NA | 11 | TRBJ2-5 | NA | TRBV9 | CASSEGETQYF | TGTGCCAGCAGTGAAGGAGAGACCCAGTACTTC
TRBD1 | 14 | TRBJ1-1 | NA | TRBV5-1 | CASSAGTESMGAFF | TGCGCCAGCAGCGCCGGGACAGAAAGCATGGGGGCTTTCTTT
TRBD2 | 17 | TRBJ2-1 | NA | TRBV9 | CASSAGSGTSGSREQFF | TGTGCCAGCAGCGCCGGGTCCGGGACTAGCGGTAGCAGGGAGCAGTTCTTC
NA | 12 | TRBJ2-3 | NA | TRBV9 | CASSGYTDTQYF | TGTGCCAGCAGTGGATACACAGATACGCAGTATTTT
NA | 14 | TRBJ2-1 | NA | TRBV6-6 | CASSPGVSYNEQFF | TGTGCCAGCAGTCCAGGGGTGTCCTACAATGAGCAGTTCTTC
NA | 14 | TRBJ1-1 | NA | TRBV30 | CASDPRGTNTEAFF | TGTGCATCCGACCCCCGGGGTACGAACACTGAAGCTTTCTTT
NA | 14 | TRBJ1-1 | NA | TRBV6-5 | CASSYDGADTEAFF | TGTGCCAGCAGTTACGATGGGGCGGACACTGAAGCTTTCTTT
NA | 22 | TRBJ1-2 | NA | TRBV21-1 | CASSKDRADRGMWFSPYYGYTF | TGTGCCAGCAGCAAAGATAGGGCTGACAGGGGGATGTGGTTTAGTCCCTACTATGGCTACACCTTC